The 12 T cell receptor beta chains listed next were all sequenced from one sample in a study of cytomegalovirus exposure and HLA in healthy donors (dated by TCRdb to 2017 to 2019). The library relied on the immunoSEQ multiplex PCR assay. For the multiplex PCR, a mixture combining 60 forward primers for TCR Vbeta segments and 13 reverse primers for TCR Jbeta segments was used. TCRdb limited this immuneACCESS table to in-frame rearrangements with V and J called. A share of clones is missing; checked studies link under half to unresolved V genes, and the rest is unexplained. This sample has 150,000 to 200,000 clones in its table, and 68% of those were observed once. Together, the top ten hold less than 3.5% of the sample. Material for sequencing was PBMCs. Source of these receptors: a woman between 40 and 50 years old in good health and CMV-seropositive.

The V call is TRBV29-1, the J call TRBJ2-2, with 7 nucleotides matching TRBD2. Germline V lookup: CDR1 SQVTM, CDR2 ANQGSEA. CDR3 length equals 13 residues. V dropped 7 bases and J dropped 2; count of bases not matched to a gene: 4. The CDR3 DNA is TGCAGCGGCGGACTAGAAAACACCGGGGAGCTGTTTTTT. It encodes CSGGLENTGELFF.

The rearrangement links TRBV27 to TRBJ2-1, with 7 bases that match TRBD1. The trim removed 8 bases at V and 0 bases at J, leaving 7 bases unmatched. Germline lookup yields CDR1 MNHEY and CDR2 SMNVEV (reference sequence). The CDR3 is made up of 15 amino acids. CDR3 coding DNA: TGTGCCAGCTGTAAGGACAGGAGCTCCTACAATGAGCAGTTCTTC. Its protein is CASCKDRSSYNEQFF.

This clone is a singleton in its sample. The gene calls are TRBV18 and TRBJ2-1; D may be TRBD2 (5 bases). Trimming cost V 3 bases and J 7 bases, with 7 bases left between them. CDR1 and CDR2 from the germline V gene are KGHSH and LQKENI. The CDR3 covers 12 residues. CDR3 sequence: CASSPGVNEQFF. The CDR3 coding sequence is TGTGCCAGCTCACCCGGGGTGAATGAGCAGTTCTTC.

The rearrangement uses TRBV9 and TRBJ2-7, with a tentative D call TRBD2 (6 bases). CDR1 and CDR2 (germline): SGDLS, YYNGEE. The CDR3 has 15 residues. Trimming took off 0 bases at V and 1 base at J, with 11 bases between the two ends. The CDR3 protein is CASSVASLASYEQYF. The CDR3 DNA follows: TGTGCCAGCAGCGTAGCTAGCCTAGCGTCCTACGAGCAGTACTTC.

The J gene is TRBJ1-1, the V gene TRBV5-1; D is perhaps TRBD1 (5 bases). V lost 0 bases, J lost 4 bases, and 13 bases lay in between. Germline loops: CDR1 SGHRS, CDR2 YFSETQ. This CDR3 region has 15 residues. The CDR3 reads CASSLDGRTFTEAFF. Written as DNA, the CDR3 is TGCGCCAGCAGCTTGGACGGTCGGACATTCACTGAAGCTTTCTTT.

The chain links TRBV21-1 to TRBJ2-2; TRBD2 is the table's D call, not checked against the DNA. TRBV21-1 is assigned pseudogene status. This CDR3 spans 21 amino acids. The CDR3 loop is CASSKSYRLAGGLRATGELFF. Here the CDR3 DNA reads TGTGCCAGCAGCAAATCGTATCGACTAGCGGGAGGCCTCAGGGCGACCGGGGAGCTGTTTTTT.

The chain combines TRBV28 with TRBJ2-1; the D gene is possibly TRBD2 (6 bases). The CDR3 sequence is 13 residues long. CDR1 MDHEN and CDR2 SYDVKM come from the germline V gene. Trimming shortened V by 2 bases and J by 9 bases, and 11 bases separated the two germline ends. The CDR3 region has the DNA TGTGCCAGCAGTTTAAGGGAGGCGGGTGAGCAGTTCTTC. It specifies CASSLREAGEQFF.

This clone was detected a few times. The rearrangement joins TRBV6-5 to TRBJ1-1; D call uncertain. The V end was cut by 6 bases, the J end by 0 bases, with 14 bases between. CDR3 size: 15 residues. CDR1 MNHEY and CDR2 SVGAGI come from the germline V gene. CDR3: CASRPRLLMNTEAFF. The CDR3 DNA is TGTGCCAGCAGGCCCAGACTCCTCATGAACACTGAAGCTTTCTTT.

The chain carries TRBV28 and TRBJ2-1, with 10 bases identical to TRBD2. V gave up 7 bases and J gave up 12 bases; unmatched junction bases: 9. Germline lookup yields CDR1 MDHEN and CDR2 SYDVKM. CDR3 length: 13 amino acids. CDR3 sequence reads: CASTTGTSVTQFF. The CDR3 DNA sequence: TGTGCCAGCACGACCGGGACTAGCGTCACGCAGTTCTTC.

The chain employs TRBV10-3 and TRBJ1-1; the match to TRBD1 covers 9 bases. This CDR3 has 15 amino acids. V trimming: 4 bases; J trimming: 10 bases; junction bases outside the gene matches: 13. Germline CDR1 reads ENHRY; CDR2 reads SYGVKD. The CDR3, as DNA: TGTGCCATCAGTGTGGGACAGGGCCGTCTAAAGGGAGCTTTCTTT. This sequence encodes CAISVGQGRLKGAFF.

On this clone itself: Different DNA sequences within this sample yield the same CDR3. This chain links TRBV29-1 with TRBJ2-1; 9 bases are a match to TRBD2. The length of the CDR3 is 16 residues. J was trimmed by 13 bases and V by 1 base; bases with no gene match: 17. Germline CDR1 is SQVTM and CDR2 is ANQGSEA. The CDR3 DNA reads as TGCAGCGTTGAAGGGACGGGGCTAGCGGGATCCAGCACACAGTTCTTC. It translates to CSVEGTGLAGSSTQFF.

The chain uses TRBV7-8 and TRBJ2-1, with 11 bases matching TRBD2. CDR3 size: 13 residues. V lost 8 bases and J lost 6; bases outside the gene matches: 3. The germline V gene encodes CDR1 SGHVS and CDR2 FQNEAQ. For the CDR3, the DNA is TGTGCCAGCGGACTAGCGGGCTCCAATGAGCAGTTCTTC. This translates into CASGLAGSNEQFF.